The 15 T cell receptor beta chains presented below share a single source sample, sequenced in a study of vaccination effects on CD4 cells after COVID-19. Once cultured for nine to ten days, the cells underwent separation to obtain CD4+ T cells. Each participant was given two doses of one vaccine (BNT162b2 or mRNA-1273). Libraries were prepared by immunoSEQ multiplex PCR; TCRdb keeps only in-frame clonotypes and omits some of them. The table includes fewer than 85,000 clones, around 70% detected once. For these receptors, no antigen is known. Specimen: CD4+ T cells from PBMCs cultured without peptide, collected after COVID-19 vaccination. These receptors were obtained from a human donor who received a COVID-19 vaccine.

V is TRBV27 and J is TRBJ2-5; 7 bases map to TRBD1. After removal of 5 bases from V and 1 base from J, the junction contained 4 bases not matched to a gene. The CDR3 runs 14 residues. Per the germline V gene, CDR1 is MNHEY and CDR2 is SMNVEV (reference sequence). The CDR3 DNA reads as TGTGCCAGCAGTCCCTACAGGGGCCAAGAGACCCAGTACTTC. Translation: CASSPYRGQETQYF.

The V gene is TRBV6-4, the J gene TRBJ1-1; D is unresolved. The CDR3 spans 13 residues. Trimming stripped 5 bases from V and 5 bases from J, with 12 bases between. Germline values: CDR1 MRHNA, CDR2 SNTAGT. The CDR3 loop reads CASSRSEGTEAFF. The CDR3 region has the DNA TGTGCCAGCAGTAGGTCCGAAGGAACTGAAGCTTTCTTT.

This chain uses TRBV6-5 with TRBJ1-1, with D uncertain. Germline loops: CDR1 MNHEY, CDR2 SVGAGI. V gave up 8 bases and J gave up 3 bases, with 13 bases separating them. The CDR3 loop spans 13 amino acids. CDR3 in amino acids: CASCRTVDTEAFF. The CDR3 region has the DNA TGTGCCAGCTGTCGGACGGTAGACACTGAAGCTTTCTTT.

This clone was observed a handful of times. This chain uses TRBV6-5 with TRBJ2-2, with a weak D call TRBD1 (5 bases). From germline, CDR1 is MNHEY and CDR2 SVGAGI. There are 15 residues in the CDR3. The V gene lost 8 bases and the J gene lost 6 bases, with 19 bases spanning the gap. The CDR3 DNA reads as TGTGCCAGCTCAAGTGGTAGGGGAAACTCCGGGGAGCTGTTTTTT. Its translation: CASSSGRGNSGELFF.

CDR3 in DNA: TGTGCCAGCAGTGTGGCCGTTAGCTCTGGAAACACCATATATTTT. Translated, it gives CASSVAVSSGNTIYF. This rearrangement joins TRBV2 to TRBJ1-3, with unresolved D. CDR1 is SNHLY and CDR2 is FYNNEI in the germline V gene. This CDR3 has 15 amino acids. With 4 bases removed from V and 0 bases from J, the gap between germline ends came to 10 bases.

The CDR3 sequence: CASSERDSREKLFF. The DNA for the CDR3 is TGTGCCAGCAGTGAAAGGGATTCTCGGGAAAAACTGTTTTTT. The V gene is TRBV25-1, the J gene TRBJ1-4; D gene unclear. This CDR3 has 14 residues. Germline V gene lookup returns CDR1 MGHDK and CDR2 SYGVNS. The V and J ends lost 2 bases and 8 bases respectively, with 12 bases between them. The full variable domain, in which reference TRBV25-1 and TRBJ1-4 provide the parts outside the CDR3, is EADIYQTPRYLVIGTGKKITLECSQTMGHDKMYWYQQDPGMELHLIHYSYGVNSTEKGDLSSESTVSRIRTEHFPLTLESARPSHTSQYLCASSERDSREKLFFGSGTQLSVL.

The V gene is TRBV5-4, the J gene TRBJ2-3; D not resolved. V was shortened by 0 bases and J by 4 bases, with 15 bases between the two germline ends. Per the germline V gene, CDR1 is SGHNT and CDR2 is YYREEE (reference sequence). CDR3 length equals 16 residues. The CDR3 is CASSLAVFLDPDTQYF. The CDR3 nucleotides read TGTGCCAGCAGCTTGGCGGTCTTCCTTGACCCAGATACGCAGTATTTT. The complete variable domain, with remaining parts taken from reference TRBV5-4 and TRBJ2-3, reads ETGVTQSPTHLIKTRGQQVTLRCSSQSGHNTVSWYQQALGQGPQFIFQYYREEENGRGNFPPRFSGLQFPNYSSELNVNALELDDSALYLCASSLAVFLDPDTQYFGPGTRLTVL.

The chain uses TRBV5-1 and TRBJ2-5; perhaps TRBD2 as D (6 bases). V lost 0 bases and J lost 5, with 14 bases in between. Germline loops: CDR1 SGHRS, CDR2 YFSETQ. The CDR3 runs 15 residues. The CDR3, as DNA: TGCGCCAGCAGCTTGGCCTTCCGGGGGTTGGAGACCCAGTACTTC. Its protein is CASSLAFRGLETQYF.

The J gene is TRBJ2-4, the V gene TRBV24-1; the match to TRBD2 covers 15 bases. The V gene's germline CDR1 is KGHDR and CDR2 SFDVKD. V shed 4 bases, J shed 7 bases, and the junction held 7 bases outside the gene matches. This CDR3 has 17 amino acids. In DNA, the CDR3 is TGTGCCACCAGTGACCGGACTAGCGGGGGGGCCCGGAACATTCAGTACTTC. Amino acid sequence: CATSDRTSGGARNIQYF.

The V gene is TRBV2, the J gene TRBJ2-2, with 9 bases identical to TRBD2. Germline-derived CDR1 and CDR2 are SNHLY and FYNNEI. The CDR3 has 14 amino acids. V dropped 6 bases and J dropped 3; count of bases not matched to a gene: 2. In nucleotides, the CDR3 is TGTGCCAGCAGGGGACTAGCTGACACCGGGGAGCTGTTTTTT. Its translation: CASRGLADTGELFF.

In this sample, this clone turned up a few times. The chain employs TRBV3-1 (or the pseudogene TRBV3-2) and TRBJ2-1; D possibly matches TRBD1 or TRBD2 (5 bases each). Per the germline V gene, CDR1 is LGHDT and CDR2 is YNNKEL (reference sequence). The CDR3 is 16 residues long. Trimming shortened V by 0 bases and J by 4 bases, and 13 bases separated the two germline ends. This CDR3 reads CASSQDLGTVYNEQFF. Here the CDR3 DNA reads TGTGCCAGCAGCCAAGATTTAGGGACCGTATACAATGAGCAGTTCTTC.

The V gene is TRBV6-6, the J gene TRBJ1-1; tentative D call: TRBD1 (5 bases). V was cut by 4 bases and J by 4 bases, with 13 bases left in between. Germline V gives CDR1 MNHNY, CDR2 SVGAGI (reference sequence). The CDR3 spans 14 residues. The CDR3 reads CASSFPGRVTEAFF. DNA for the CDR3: TGTGCCAGCAGTTTCCCGGGACGAGTCACTGAAGCTTTCTTT.

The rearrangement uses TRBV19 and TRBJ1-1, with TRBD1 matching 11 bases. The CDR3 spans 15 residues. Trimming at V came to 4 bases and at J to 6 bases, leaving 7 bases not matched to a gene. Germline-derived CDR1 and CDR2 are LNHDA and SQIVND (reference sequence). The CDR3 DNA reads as TGTGCCAGTAGTACGCCGGGACAGGGGGGGGCTGAAGCTTTCTTT. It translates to CASSTPGQGGAEAFF. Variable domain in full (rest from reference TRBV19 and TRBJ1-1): DGGITQSPKYLFRKEGQNVTLSCEQNLNHDAMYWYRQDPGQGLRLIYYSQIVNDFQKGDIAEGYSVSREKKESFPLTVTSAQKNPTAFYLCASSTPGQGGAEAFFGQGTRLTVV.

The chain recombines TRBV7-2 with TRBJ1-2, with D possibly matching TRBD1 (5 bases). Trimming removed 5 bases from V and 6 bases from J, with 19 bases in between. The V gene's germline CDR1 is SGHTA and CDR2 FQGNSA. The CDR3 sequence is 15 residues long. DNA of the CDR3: TGTGCCAGCAGCCCGCCCGGCAGGGACGTACATGGCTACACCTTC. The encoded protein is CASSPPGRDVHGYTF.

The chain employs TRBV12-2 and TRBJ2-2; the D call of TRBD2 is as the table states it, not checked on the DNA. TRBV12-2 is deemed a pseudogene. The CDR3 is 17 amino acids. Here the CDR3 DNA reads TGTGCAAGTCGCTTAGACTCCCGGCTAGCGGGGACCGGGGAGCTGTTTTTT. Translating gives CASRLDSRLAGTGELFF.